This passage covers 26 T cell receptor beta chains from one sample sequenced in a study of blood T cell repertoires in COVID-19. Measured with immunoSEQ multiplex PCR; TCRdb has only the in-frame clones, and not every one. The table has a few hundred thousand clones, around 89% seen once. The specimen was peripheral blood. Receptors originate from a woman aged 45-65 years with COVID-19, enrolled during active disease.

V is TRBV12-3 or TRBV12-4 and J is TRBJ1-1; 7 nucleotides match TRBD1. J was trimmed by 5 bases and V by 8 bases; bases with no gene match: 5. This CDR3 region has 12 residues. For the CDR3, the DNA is TGTGCCAGCGACAGGGTCCGGACTGAAGCTTTCTTT. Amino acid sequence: CASDRVRTEAFF.

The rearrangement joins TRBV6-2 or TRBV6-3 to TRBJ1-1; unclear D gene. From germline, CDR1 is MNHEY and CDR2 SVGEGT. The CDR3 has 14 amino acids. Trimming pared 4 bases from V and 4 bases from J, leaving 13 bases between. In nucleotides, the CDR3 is TGTGCCAGCAGTTCTCCCCTGACTATCACTGAAGCTTTCTTT. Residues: CASSSPLTITEAFF.

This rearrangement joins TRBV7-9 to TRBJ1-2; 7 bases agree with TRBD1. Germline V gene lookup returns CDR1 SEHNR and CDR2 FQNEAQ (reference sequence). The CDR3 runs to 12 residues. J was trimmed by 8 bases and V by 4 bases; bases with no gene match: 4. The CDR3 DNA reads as TGTGCCAGCAGCTGGGACAGCCCCGGCTACACCTTC. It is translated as CASSWDSPGYTF.

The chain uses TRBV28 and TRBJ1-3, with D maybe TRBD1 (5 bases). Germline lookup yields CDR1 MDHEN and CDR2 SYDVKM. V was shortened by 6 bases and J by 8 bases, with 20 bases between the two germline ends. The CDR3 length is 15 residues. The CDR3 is CASSQAGGNSHTIYF. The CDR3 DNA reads TGTGCCAGCAGCCAGGCCGGGGGGAACTCTCACACCATATATTTT.

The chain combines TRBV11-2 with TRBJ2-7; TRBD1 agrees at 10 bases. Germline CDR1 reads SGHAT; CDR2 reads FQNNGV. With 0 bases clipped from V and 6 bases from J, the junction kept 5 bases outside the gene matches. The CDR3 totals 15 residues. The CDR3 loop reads CASSLERTGGVEQYF. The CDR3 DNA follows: TGTGCCAGCAGCTTAGAACGGACAGGGGGGGTCGAGCAGTACTTC.

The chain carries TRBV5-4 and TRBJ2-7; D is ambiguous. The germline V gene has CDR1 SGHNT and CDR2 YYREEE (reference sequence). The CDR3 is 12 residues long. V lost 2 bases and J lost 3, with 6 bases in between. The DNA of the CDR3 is TGTGCCAGCAGCTTCGGAGTCTACGAGCAGTACTTC. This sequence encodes CASSFGVYEQYF. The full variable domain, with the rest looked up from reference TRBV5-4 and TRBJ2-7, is ETGVTQSPTHLIKTRGQQVTLRCSSQSGHNTVSWYQQALGQGPQFIFQYYREEENGRGNFPPRFSGLQFPNYSSELNVNALELDDSALYLCASSFGVYEQYFGPGTRLTVT.

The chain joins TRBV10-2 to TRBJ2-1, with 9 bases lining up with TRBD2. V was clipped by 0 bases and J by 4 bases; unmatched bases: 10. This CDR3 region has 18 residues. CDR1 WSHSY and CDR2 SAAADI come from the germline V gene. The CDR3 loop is CASSESGRGGFLYNEQFF. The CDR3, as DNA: TGCGCCAGCAGTGAGTCAGGGCGGGGGGGCTTTTTGTACAATGAGCAGTTCTTC.

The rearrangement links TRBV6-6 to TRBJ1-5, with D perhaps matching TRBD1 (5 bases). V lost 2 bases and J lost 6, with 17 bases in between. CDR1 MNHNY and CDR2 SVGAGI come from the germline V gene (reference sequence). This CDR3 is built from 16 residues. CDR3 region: CASSYQVSGGAQPQHF. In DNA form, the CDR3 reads TGTGCCAGCAGTTACCAAGTTTCGGGGGGAGCTCAGCCCCAGCATTTT.

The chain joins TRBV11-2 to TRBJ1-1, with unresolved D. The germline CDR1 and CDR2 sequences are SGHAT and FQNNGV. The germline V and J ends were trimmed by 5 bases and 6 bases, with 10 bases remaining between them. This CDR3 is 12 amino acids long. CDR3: CASSASSAEAFF. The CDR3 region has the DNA TGTGCCAGCAGCGCGTCCAGCGCTGAAGCTTTCTTT.

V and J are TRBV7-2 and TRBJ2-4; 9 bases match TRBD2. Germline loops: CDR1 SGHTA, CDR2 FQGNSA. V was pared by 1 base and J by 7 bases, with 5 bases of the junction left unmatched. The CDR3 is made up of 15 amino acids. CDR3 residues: CASSLVRGGENIQYF. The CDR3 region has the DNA TGTGCCAGCAGCTTAGTGCGGGGGGGTGAGAACATTCAGTACTTC. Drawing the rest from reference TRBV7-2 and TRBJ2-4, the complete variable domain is GAGVSQSPSNKVTEKGKDVELRCDPISGHTALYWYRQSLGQGLEFLIYFQGNSAPDKSGLPSDRFSAERTGGSVSTLTIQRTQQEDSAVYLCASSLVRGGENIQYFGAGTRLSVL.

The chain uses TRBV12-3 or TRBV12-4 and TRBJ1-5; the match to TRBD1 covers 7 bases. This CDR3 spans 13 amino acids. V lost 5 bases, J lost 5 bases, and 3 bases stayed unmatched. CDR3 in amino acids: CASSRDSYQPQHF. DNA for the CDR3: TGTGCCAGCAGTCGGGACAGCTATCAGCCCCAGCATTTT.

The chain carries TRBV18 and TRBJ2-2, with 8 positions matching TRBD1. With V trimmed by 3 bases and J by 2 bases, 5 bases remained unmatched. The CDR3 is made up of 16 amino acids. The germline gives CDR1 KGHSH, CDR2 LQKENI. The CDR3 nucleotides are TGTGCCAGCTCACCCGACAGGGGCCGAAACACCGGGGAGCTGTTTTTT. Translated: CASSPDRGRNTGELFF.

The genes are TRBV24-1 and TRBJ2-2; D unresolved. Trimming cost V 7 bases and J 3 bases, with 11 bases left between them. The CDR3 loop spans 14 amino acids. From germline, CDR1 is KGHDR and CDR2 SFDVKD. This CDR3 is CATSPAGYTGELFF. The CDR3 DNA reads TGTGCCACCAGCCCCGCCGGTTACACCGGGGAGCTGTTTTTT.

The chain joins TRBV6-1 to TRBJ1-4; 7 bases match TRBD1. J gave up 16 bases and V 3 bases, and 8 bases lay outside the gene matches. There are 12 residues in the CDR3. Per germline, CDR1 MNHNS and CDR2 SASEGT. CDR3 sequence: CASSDQTGLWFF. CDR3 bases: TGTGCCAGCAGTGATCAGACAGGGTTGTGGTTTTTT.

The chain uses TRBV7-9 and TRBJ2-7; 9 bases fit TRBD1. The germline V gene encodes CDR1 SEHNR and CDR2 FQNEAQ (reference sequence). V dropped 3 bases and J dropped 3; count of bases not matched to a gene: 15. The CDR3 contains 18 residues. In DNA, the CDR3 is TGTGCCAGCAGCTTCCCCAAACCGGGACAGGGTTCGTTCTACGAGCAGTACTTC. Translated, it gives CASSFPKPGQGSFYEQYF.

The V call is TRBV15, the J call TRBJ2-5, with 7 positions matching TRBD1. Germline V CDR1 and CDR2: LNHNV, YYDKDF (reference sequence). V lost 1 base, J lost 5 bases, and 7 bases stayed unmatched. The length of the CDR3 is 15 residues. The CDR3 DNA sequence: TGTGCCACCAGCAGAGGCCCAGGGGGAGCGGAGACCCAGTACTTC. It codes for CATSRGPGGAETQYF.

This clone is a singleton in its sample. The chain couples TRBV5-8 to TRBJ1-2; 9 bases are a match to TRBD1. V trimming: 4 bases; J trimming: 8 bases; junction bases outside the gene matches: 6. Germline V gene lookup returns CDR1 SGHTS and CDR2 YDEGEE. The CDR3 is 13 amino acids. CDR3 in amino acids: CASSHGTGRGYTF. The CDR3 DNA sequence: TGTGCCAGCAGCCACGGGACAGGGCGCGGCTACACCTTC.

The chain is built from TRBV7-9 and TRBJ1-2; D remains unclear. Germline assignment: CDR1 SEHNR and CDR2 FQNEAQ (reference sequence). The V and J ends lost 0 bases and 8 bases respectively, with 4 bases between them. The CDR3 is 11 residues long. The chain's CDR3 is CASSLAGGYTF. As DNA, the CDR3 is TGTGCCAGCAGCTTAGCCGGGGGCTACACCTTC.

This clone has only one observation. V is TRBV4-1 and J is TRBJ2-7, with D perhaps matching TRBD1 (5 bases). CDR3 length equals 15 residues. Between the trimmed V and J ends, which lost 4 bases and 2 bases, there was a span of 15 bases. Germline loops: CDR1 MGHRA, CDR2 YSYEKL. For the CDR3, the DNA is TGCGCCAGCAGCCTCCGTAGGGGATTCGCCTACGAGCAGTACTTC. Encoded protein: CASSLRRGFAYEQYF.

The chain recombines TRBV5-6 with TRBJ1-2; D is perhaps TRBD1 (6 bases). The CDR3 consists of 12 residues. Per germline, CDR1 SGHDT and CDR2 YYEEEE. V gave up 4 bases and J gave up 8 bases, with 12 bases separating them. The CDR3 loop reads CASSHRVRGYTF. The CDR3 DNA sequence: TGTGCCAGCAGCCACAGGGTGAGGGGCTACACCTTC.

CDR3 in DNA: TGTGCCACCAGTGATTCCGGGGGAGTAGGAGAGACCCAGTACTTC. Its protein product is CATSDSGGVGETQYF. The chain links TRBV24-1 to TRBJ2-5; D may be TRBD2 (6 bases). Germline assignment: CDR1 KGHDR and CDR2 SFDVKD. The CDR3 sequence is 15 residues long. Trimming removed 2 bases at V and 4 bases at J, with 13 bases between.

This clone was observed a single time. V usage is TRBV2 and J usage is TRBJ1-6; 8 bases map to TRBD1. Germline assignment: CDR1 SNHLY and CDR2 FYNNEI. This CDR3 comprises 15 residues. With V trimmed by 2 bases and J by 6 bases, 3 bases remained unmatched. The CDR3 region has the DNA TGTGCCAGCAGTGAATTCGGACAGGGTAATTCACCCCTCCACTTT. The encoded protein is CASSEFGQGNSPLHF.

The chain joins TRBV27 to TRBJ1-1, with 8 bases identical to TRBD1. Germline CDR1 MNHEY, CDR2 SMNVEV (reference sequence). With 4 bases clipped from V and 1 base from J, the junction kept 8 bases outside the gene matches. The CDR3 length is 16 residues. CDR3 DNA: TGTGCCAGCAGTTGGGGCAGGGGGCTGAGGAACACTGAAGCTTTCTTT. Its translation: CASSWGRGLRNTEAFF.

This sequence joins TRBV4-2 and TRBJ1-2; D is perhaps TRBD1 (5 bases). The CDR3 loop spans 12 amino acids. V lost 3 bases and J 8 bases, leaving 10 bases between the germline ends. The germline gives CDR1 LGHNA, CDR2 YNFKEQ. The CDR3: CASSQDTRGYTF. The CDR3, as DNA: TGTGCCAGCAGCCAGGACACGCGGGGCTACACCTTC.

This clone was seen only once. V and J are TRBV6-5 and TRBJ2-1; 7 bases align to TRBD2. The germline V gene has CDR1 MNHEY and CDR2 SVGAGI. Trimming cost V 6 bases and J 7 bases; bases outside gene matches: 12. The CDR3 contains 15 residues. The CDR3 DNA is TGTGCCAGCAGCGGCGGGGGTCTGAGAGGAAATGAGCAGTTCTTC. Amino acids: CASSGGGLRGNEQFF.

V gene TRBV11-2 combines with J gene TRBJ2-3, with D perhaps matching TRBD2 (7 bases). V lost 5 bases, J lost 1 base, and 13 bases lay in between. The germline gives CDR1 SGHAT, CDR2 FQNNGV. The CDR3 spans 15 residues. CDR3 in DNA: TGTGCCAGCAGCCTTCGGCGGGGGCGCACAGATACGCAGTATTTT. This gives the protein CASSLRRGRTDTQYF.